The 11 T cell receptor beta chains listed next were all sequenced from one sample in a study of OX40 agonist ivuxolimab in advanced cancers. Libraries were prepared by immunoSEQ multiplex PCR; TCRdb keeps only in-frame clonotypes and omits some of them. Of some 65,000 clones listed, around 87% are singletons. The sample consisted of CD4+ or CD8+ T cells sorted from blood, taken in a trial of the OX40 agonist ivuxolimab. The receptors come from an adult with an advanced solid tumor such as melanoma, head and neck, liver or kidney cancer.

The gene calls are TRBV5-5 and TRBJ1-1; D is perhaps TRBD1 (5 bases). The CDR3 has 15 amino acids. Trimming cost V 0 bases and J 4 bases, with 13 bases left between them. The germline V gene encodes CDR1 SGHKS and CDR2 YYEKEE (reference sequence). CDR3 in DNA: TGTGCCAGCAGCTTGGCCTTGGCAGGGACCACTGAAGCTTTCTTT. Its protein product is CASSLALAGTTEAFF.

The chain recombines TRBV6-5 with TRBJ2-3; TRBD2 matches at 9 bases. V lost 0 bases, J lost 6 bases, and 4 bases stayed unmatched. The germline V gene has CDR1 MNHEY and CDR2 SVGAGI. This CDR3 is 15 amino acids long. The CDR3 loop reads CASSYSAGGADTQYF. In DNA form, the CDR3 reads TGTGCCAGCAGTTACTCTGCGGGGGGGGCGGATACGCAGTATTTT.

Worth noting for this clone: The CDR3 end shows no conserved phenylalanine or tryptophan, and so a read error is likely. The rearrangement uses TRBV28 and TRBJ1-2; no firm D call. Germline lookup yields CDR1 MDHEN and CDR2 SYDVKM. CDR3 length: 14 amino acids. Between the trimmed V and J ends, which lost 6 bases and 3 bases, there was a span of 14 bases. CDR3 in amino acids: CASRSSLDYYGYTL. CDR3 DNA: TGTGCCAGCAGATCGAGTCTTGACTACTATGGCTACACCCTC.

The chain joins TRBV18 to TRBJ1-6; 9 nucleotides align to TRBD1. This CDR3 has 15 residues. J lost 9 bases, V lost 4 bases, and 7 bases had no gene match. Germline lookup yields CDR1 KGHSH and CDR2 LQKENI. The CDR3 DNA reads as TGTGCCAGCTCACAAGGACAGGGGACCCTTTCACCCCTCCACTTT. Translated: CASSQGQGTLSPLHF.

The chain links TRBV7-9 to TRBJ1-1, with D unclear. The CDR3 covers 15 residues. V was cut by 1 base and J by 0 bases, with 9 bases left in between. In germline, CDR1 is SEHNR, CDR2 FQNEAQ (reference sequence). CDR3 nucleotide sequence: TGTGCCAGCAGCTTAGAGCAGGTCATGAACACTGAAGCTTTCTTT. This codes for CASSLEQVMNTEAFF. Full variable domain (outside the CDR3, taken from reference TRBV7-9 and TRBJ1-1): DTGVSQNPRHKITKRGQNVTFRCDPISEHNRLYWYRQTLGQGPEFLTYFQNEAQLEKSRLLSDRFSAERPKGSFSTLEIQRTEQGDSAMYLCASSLEQVMNTEAFFGQGTRLTVV.

The rearrangement joins TRBV6-6 to TRBJ1-2; tentative D call: TRBD1 (5 bases). CDR1 is MNHNY and CDR2 is SVGAGI in the germline V gene (reference sequence). The V gene lost 6 bases and the J gene lost 7 bases, with 18 bases spanning the gap. The CDR3 is 14 amino acids. CDR3 bases: TGTGCCAGCAGACAGGACCCACGAGAAGGTGGCTACACCTTC. Protein sequence: CASRQDPREGGYTF.

This chain uses TRBV6-5 with TRBJ2-7; no firm D call. Trimming left V 5 bases short and J 6 bases short, with 11 bases between. The CDR3 loop spans 12 amino acids. Germline V gene sequence: CDR1 MNHEY, CDR2 SVGAGI. CDR3 loop: CASSPDFREQYF. The CDR3 DNA is TGTGCCAGCAGTCCCGATTTTCGCGAGCAGTACTTC.

The V call is TRBV19, the J call TRBJ2-4; D not certain. The CDR3 has 13 residues. Germline V gene sequence: CDR1 LNHDA, CDR2 SQIVND (reference sequence). V lost 9 bases to trimming and J lost 3 bases, with 12 bases between them. CDR3 bases: TGTGCCAGCTTTGACCTCAGCAAAAACATTCAGTACTTC. This sequence encodes CASFDLSKNIQYF.

The chain is built from TRBV30 and TRBJ1-2; a possible D gene is TRBD1 (5 bases). Per the germline V gene, CDR1 is GTSNPN and CDR2 is SVGIG (reference sequence). This CDR3 region has 14 residues. Trimming removed 4 bases at V and 1 base at J, with 13 bases between. The CDR3, as DNA: TGTGCCTGGAATCAGGGCAGGGATAACTATGGCTACACCTTC. This sequence encodes CAWNQGRDNYGYTF.

This rearrangement joins TRBV5-1 to TRBJ2-3; D may correspond to TRBD1 or TRBD2 (5 bases each). V was trimmed by 4 bases and J by 0 bases, leaving 18 bases between them. There are 17 residues in the CDR3. The germline CDR1 and CDR2 sequences are SGHRS and YFSETQ. The CDR3 loop reads CASSTGYGARSTDTQYF. The CDR3 DNA reads as TGCGCCAGCAGCACGGGGTATGGGGCGCGGAGCACAGATACGCAGTATTTT. Based on the CDR3 plus reference TRBV5-1 and TRBJ2-3, the full variable domain is KAGVTQTPRYLIKTRGQQVTLSCSPISGHRSVSWYQQTPGQGLQFLFEYFSETQRNKGNFPGRFSGRQFSNSRSEMNVSTLELGDSALYLCASSTGYGARSTDTQYFGPGTRLTVL.

This chain joins TRBV30 and TRBJ2-7; D is undetermined. CDR1 is GTSNPN, CDR2 SVGIG, per germline (reference sequence). The CDR3 contains 13 residues. Trimming took 0 bases from V and 3 from J, leaving 9 bases between them. Here the CDR3 DNA reads TGTGCCTGGAGTGTACAGTCTCACTACGAGCAGTACTTC. Its protein product is CAWSVQSHYEQYF.